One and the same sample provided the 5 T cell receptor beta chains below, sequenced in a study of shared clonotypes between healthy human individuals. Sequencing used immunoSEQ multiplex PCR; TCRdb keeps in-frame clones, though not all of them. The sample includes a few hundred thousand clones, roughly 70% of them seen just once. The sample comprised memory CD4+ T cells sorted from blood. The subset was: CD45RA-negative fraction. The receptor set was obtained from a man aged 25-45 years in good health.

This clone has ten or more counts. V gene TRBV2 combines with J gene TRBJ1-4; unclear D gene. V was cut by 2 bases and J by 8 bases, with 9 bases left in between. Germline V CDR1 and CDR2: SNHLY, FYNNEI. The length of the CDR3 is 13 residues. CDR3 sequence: CASSESRMEKLFF. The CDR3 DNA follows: TGTGCCAGCAGTGAATCCAGGATGGAAAAACTGTTTTTT.

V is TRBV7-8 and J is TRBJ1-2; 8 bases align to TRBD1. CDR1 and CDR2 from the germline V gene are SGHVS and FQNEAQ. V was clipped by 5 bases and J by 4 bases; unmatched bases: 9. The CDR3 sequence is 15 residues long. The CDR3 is CASSVDRDRFYGYTF. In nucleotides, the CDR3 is TGTGCCAGCAGCGTCGACCGGGACAGGTTCTATGGCTACACCTTC.

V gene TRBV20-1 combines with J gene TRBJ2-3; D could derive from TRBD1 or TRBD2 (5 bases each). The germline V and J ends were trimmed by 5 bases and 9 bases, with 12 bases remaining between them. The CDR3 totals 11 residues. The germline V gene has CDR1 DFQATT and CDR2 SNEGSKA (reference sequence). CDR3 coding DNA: TGCAGTGCTGAGGGGCAATCCACGCAGTATTTT. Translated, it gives CSAEGQSTQYF.

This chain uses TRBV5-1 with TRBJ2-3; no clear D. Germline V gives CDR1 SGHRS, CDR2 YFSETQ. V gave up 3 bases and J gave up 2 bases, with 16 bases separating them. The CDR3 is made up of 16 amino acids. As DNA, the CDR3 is TGCGCCAGCAGCTCTGGGCTGCTGGGGTCCACAGATACGCAGTATTTT. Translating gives CASSSGLLGSTDTQYF.

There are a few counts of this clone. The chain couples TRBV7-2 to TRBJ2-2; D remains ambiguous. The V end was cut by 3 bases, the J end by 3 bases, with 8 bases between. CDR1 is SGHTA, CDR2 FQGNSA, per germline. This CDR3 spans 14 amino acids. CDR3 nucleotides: TGTGCCAGCAGCTTGAGCCCGGACACCGGGGAGCTGTTTTTT. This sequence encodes CASSLSPDTGELFF.